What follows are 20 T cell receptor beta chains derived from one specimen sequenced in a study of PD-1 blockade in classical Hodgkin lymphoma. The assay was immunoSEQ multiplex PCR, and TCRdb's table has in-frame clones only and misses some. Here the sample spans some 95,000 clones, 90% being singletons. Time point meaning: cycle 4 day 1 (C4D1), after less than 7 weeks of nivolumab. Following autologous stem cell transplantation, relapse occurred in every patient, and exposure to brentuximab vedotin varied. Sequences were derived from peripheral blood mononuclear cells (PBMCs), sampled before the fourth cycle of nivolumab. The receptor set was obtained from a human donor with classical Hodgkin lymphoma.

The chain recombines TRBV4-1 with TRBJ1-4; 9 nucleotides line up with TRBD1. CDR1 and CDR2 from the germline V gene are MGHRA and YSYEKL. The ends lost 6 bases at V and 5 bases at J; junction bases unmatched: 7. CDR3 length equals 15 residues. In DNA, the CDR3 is TGCGCCAGCAGAGATCCGGGACAGGGAAATGAAAAACTGTTTTTT. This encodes CASRDPGQGNEKLFF.

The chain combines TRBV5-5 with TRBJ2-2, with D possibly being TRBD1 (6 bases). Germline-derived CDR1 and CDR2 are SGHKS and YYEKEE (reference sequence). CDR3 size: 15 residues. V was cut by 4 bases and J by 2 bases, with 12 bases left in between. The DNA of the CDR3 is TGTGCCAGCAGCATACAGGGCTTCAACACCGGGGAGCTGTTTTTT. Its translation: CASSIQGFNTGELFF.

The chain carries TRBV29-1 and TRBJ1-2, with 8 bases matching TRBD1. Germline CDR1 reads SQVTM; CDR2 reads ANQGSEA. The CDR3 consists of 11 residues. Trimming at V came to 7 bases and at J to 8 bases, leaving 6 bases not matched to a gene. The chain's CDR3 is CSAQGAYGYTF. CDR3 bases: TGCAGCGCTCAGGGGGCCTACGGCTACACCTTC. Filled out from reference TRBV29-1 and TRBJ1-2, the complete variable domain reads SAVISQKPSRDICQRGTSLTIQCQVDSQVTMMFWYRQQPGQSLTLIATANQGSEATYESGFVIDKFPISRPNLTFSTLTVSNMSPEDSSIYLCSAQGAYGYTFGSGTRLTVV.

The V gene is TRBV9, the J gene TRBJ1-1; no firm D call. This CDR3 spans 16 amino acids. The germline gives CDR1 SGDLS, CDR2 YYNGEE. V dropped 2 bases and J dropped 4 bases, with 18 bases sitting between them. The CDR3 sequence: CASSVIFPQSGTEAFF. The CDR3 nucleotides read TGTGCCAGCAGCGTCATATTCCCCCAATCGGGCACTGAAGCTTTCTTT.

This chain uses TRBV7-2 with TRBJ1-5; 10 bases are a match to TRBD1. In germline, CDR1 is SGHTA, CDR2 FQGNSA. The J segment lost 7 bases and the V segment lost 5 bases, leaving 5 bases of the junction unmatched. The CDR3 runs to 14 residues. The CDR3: CASSGQGDQQPQHF. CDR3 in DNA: TGTGCCAGCAGCGGACAGGGGGACCAGCAGCCCCAGCATTTT. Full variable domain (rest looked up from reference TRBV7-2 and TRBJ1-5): GAGVSQSPSNKVTEKGKDVELRCDPISGHTALYWYRQSLGQGLEFLIYFQGNSAPDKSGLPSDRFSAERTGGSVSTLTIQRTQQEDSAVYLCASSGQGDQQPQHFGDGTRLSIL.

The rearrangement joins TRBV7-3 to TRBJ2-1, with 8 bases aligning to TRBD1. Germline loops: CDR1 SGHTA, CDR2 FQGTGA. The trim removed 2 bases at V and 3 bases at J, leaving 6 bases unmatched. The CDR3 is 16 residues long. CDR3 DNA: TGTGCCAGCAGCTTACAGGGGGCAGGGAGCTACAATGAGCAGTTCTTC. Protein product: CASSLQGAGSYNEQFF.

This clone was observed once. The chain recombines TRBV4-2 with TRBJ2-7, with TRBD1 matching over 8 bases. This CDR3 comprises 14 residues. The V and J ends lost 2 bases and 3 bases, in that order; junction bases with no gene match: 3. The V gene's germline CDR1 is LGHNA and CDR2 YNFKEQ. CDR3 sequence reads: CASSQRDRLYEQYF. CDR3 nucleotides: TGTGCCAGCAGCCAACGGGACAGGCTCTACGAGCAGTACTTC.

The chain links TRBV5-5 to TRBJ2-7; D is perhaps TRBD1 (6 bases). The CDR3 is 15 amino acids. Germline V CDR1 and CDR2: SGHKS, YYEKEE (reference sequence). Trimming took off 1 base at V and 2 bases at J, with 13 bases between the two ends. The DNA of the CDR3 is TGTGCCAGCAGCTTGCATCGGACAGCCCCCTACGAGCAGTACTTC. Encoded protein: CASSLHRTAPYEQYF.

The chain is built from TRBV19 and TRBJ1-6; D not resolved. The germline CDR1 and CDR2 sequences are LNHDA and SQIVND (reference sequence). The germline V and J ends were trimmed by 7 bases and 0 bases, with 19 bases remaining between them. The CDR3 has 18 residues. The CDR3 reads CASTLMHGLSSYNSPLHF. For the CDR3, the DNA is TGTGCCAGTACCCTGATGCATGGTTTGAGCTCCTATAATTCACCCCTCCACTTT. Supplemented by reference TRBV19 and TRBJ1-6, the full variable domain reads DGGITQSPKYLFRKEGQNVTLSCEQNLNHDAMYWYRQDPGQGLRLIYYSQIVNDFQKGDIAEGYSVSREKKESFPLTVTSAQKNPTAFYLCASTLMHGLSSYNSPLHFGNGTRLTVT.

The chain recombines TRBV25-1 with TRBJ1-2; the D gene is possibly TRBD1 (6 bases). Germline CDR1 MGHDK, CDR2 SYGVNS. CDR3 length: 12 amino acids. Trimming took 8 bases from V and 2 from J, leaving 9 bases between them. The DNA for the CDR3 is TGTGCCAGCCGAGGACAGAACTATGGCTACACCTTC. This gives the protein CASRGQNYGYTF.

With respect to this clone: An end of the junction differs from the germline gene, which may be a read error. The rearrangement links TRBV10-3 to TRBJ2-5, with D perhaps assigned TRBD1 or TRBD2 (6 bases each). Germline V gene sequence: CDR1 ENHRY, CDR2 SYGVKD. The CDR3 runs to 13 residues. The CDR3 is CAINEGGRETQYF. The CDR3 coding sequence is TGTGCCATCAATGAGGGGGGCCGAGAGACCCAGTACTTC.

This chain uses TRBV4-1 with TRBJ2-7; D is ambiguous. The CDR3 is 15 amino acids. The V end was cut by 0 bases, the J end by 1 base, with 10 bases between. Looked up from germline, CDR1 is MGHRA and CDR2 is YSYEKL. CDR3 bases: TGCGCCAGCAGCCAAGAAAACGGTGTATCCTACGAGCAGTACTTC. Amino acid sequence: CASSQENGVSYEQYF.

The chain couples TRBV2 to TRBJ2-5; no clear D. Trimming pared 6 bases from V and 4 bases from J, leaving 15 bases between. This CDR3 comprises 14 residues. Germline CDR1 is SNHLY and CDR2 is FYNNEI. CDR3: CASRRGPIGETQYF. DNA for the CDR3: TGTGCCAGCAGACGCGGTCCAATAGGAGAGACCCAGTACTTC. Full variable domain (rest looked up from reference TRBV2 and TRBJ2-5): EPEVTQTPSHQVTQMGQEVILRCVPISNHLYFYWYRQILGQKVEFLVSFYNNEISEKSEIFDDQFSVERPDGSNFTLKIRSTKLEDSAMYFCASRRGPIGETQYFGPGTRLLVL.

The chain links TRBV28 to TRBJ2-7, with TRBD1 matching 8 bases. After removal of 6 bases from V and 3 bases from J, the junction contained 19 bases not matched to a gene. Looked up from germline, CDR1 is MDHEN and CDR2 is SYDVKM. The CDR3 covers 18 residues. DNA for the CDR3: TGTGCCAGCAGACCCAACCCCAGGACAGGGAGGACCAGCTACGAGCAGTACTTC. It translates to CASRPNPRTGRTSYEQYF. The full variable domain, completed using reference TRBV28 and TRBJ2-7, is DVKVTQSSRYLVKRTGEKVFLECVQDMDHENMFWYRQDPGLGLRLIYFSYDVKMKEKGDIPEGYSVSREKKERFSLILESASTNQTSMYLCASRPNPRTGRTSYEQYFGPGTRLTVT.

CDR3 in amino acids: CASSQGLAGSYSTDTQYF. The CDR3 bases are TGTGCCAGCTCACAGGGACTAGCGGGGTCTTATAGCACAGATACGCAGTATTTT. The V gene is TRBV18, the J gene TRBJ2-3; 13 bases map to TRBD2. V lost 4 bases and J lost 0; bases outside the gene matches: 7. Germline CDR1 KGHSH, CDR2 LQKENI. This CDR3 has 18 amino acids.

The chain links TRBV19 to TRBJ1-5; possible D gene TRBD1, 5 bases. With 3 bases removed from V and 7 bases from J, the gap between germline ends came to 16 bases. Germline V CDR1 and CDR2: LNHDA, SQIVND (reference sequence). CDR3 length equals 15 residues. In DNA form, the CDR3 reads TGTGCCAGTAGTATTCCATCAGGGATTGACCAGCCCCAGCATTTT. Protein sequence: CASSIPSGIDQPQHF.

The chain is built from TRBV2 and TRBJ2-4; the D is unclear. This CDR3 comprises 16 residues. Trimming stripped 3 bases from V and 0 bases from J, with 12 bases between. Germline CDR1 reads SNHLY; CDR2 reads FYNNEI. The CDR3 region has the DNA TGTGCCAGCAGTGAGAACAGCCTACTAGCCAAAAACATTCAGTACTTC. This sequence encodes CASSENSLLAKNIQYF.

CDR3 loop: CASSYSSGYTF. The CDR3 region has the DNA TGTGCCAGCAGTTACTCGAGCGGCTACACCTTC. V and J are TRBV6-5 and TRBJ1-2; D is unclear. Trimming stripped 0 bases from V and 8 bases from J, with 4 bases between. Germline assignment: CDR1 MNHEY and CDR2 SVGAGI. This CDR3 has 11 amino acids.

CDR3 DNA sequence: TGTGCCAGTAGTATGGGGGTCTCTGGAAACACCATATATTTT. Translating it yields CASSMGVSGNTIYF. The V and J genes are TRBV19 and TRBJ1-3; TRBD1 might be the D (5 bases). The CDR3 spans 14 residues. Deletions cut 3 bases from V and 0 bases from J, with 6 bases between. The germline V gene has CDR1 LNHDA and CDR2 SQIVND (reference sequence).

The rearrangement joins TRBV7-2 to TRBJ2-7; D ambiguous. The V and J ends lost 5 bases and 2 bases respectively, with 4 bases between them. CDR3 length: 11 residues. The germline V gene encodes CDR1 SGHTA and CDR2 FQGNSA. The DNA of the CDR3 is TGTGCCAGCAGCCCAGCCTACGAGCAGTACTTC. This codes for CASSPAYEQYF.